Listed below are T cell receptor beta chains from one sample, sequenced in a study of T cells in Graves' hyperthyroidism and ophthalmopathy. Each CDR3 protein gets one entry after TCRdb re-called the multiplex PCR reads with MiXCR. Of around 340,000 distinct CDR3 sequences in the sample, around 23% were seen once. The sample comprised blood. These receptors came from a woman between 50 and 59 years old with Graves' hyperthyroidism. The CDR3 runs from the conserved cysteine through the conserved F or W. Fields, in order: clone size, D gene, CDR3 length, J gene, V gene, CDR3 protein. The D gene is left open where the match is weak. Clone size is not always given. Where it is, it says once, few, many or a class for expanded clones.

many NA 11 TRBJ1-2 TRBV3-1 CASSHSYGYTF
many TRBD2 14 TRBJ2-2 TRBV12-3/TRBV12-4 CASRKAGDTGELFF
many TRBD1 12 TRBJ1-1 TRBV30 CAWLTGTVEAFF
many NA 15 TRBJ1-5 TRBV7-9 CASSMDNPSNQPQHF
many NA 13 TRBJ2-7 TRBV5-6 CASSPLQGPEQYF
many TRBD2 16 TRBJ2-5 TRBV7-8 CASSLSGGLAAETQYF
many NA 12 TRBJ2-1 TRBV2 CASSGPGNEQFF
many NA 12 TRBJ1-1 TRBV12-3/TRBV12-4 CASRQGNTEAFF
NA NA 13 TRBJ2-7 TRBV12-3/TRBV12-4 CASSRQDVYEQYF
many TRBD1 13 TRBJ2-7 TRBV11-2 CASSPDRGTEQYF
many NA 9 TRBJ1-2 TRBV30 CACPEGYTF
many NA 18 TRBJ2-1 TRBV3-1 CASSQDRPGVIPYNEQFF
many NA 13 TRBJ1-1 TRBV18 CASSPHANTEAFF
NA NA 13 TRBJ2-1 TRBV7-6 CASSFTGGNEQFF
NA TRBD2 15 TRBJ2-3 TRBV4-1 CASSHETSGTDTQYF
many TRBD2 16 TRBJ2-2 TRBV27 CASSRKAGADTGELFF
once TRBD2 16 TRBJ2-7 TRBV18 CASSPPGLAGVNEQYF
few TRBD1 15 TRBJ2-7 TRBV19 CASSTGGTGTYEQYF
NA NA 12 TRBJ2-7 TRBV30 CAWSSGQHEQYF
few NA 13 TRBJ1-3 TRBV10-3 CASQGLSGNTIYF
NA NA 14 TRBJ1-2 TRBV10-3 CAISELGRPYGYTF
many NA 11 TRBJ2-7 TRBV28 CASSRIYEQYF
many NA 15 TRBJ2-2 TRBV7-2 CASSLAAGVAGELFF
many NA 14 TRBJ1-1 TRBV12-3/TRBV12-4 CASRLKQMNTEAFF
many NA 14 TRBJ2-3 TRBV28 CASSSLAYTDTQYF
many NA 16 TRBJ2-4 TRBV3-1 CASSRSLSEAKNIQYF
few NA 14 TRBJ1-5 TRBV12-3/TRBV12-4 CASSPQQGGQPQHF
many TRBD2 14 TRBJ2-2 TRBV28 CASRGGSGTGELFF
NA NA 11 TRBJ2-2 TRBV2 CASRTFGELFF
NA NA 14 TRBJ2-2 TRBV20-1 CSASPPDLTGELFF
once TRBD1 17 TRBJ2-3 TRBV3-1 CASSQREGTGSTDTQYF
NA NA 14 TRBJ2-1 TRBV5-1 CASSLQAGQSEQFF
few NA 16 TRBJ2-5 TRBV6-1 CASSLRDLGGYETQYF
many NA 16 TRBJ2-1 TRBV18 CASSQSRASSYNEQFF
many TRBD2 14 TRBJ2-2 TRBV12-3/TRBV12-4 CASSLLAGAGELFF